The 9 T cell receptor beta chains below were found in one sample sequenced in a study of response to subunit inactivated influenza vaccine. TCRdb analysed the RT-PCR reads with MiXCR anew, one entry per CDR3 protein. The table records 450,000 to 600,000 distinct CDR3 sequences, more than 15% of them present only once. This material consisted of CD4+ T cells sorted from PBMCs, taken 23 to 25 months after vaccination. Every receptor here comes from a man in his fifties or sixties who received an inactivated influenza vaccine.

The table lists this clonotype with many counts. The gene calls are TRBV28 and TRBJ2-3; TRBD1 is a possible D gene (5 bases). The CDR3 is made up of 18 amino acids. With 6 bases removed from V and 4 bases from J, the gap between germline ends came to 26 bases. The V gene's germline CDR1 is MDHEN and CDR2 SYDVKM. CDR3 loop: CASSRKWGARKSPDTQYF. In nucleotides, the CDR3 is TGTGCCAGCAGCCGTAAGTGGGGCGCTAGAAAGTCCCCAGATACGCAGTATTTT.

This clonotype appeared a few times. The chain employs TRBV24-1 and TRBJ2-1; D is unresolved. The germline CDR1 and CDR2 sequences are KGHDR and SFDVKD. This CDR3 has 13 residues. V was clipped by 6 bases and J by 9 bases, with 14 bases between them. The DNA for the CDR3 is TGTGCCACCAGTTTTTCCAGGAACGGTGAGCAGTTCTTC. Translated: CATSFSRNGEQFF.

CDR3 sequence reads: CASTERLAGRDEQFF. Here the CDR3 DNA reads TGTGCCAGCACTGAACGACTAGCGGGAAGGGATGAGCAGTTCTTC. V usage is TRBV28 and J usage is TRBJ2-1; 11 positions agree with TRBD2. CDR3 size: 15 residues. Germline CDR1 is MDHEN and CDR2 is SYDVKM. Unmatched junction bases numbered 10, after V lost 7 bases and J lost 8 bases.

V and J are TRBV7-9 and TRBJ2-1; maybe TRBD1 (5 bases). Germline values: CDR1 SEHNR, CDR2 FQNEAQ (reference sequence). The CDR3 has 16 residues. The V end lost 5 bases, the J end lost 8 bases, and 22 bases lay between the germline ends. The CDR3 bases are TGTGCCAGCAGCACCACCCAGGGTTACGGTAGACATGAGCAGTTCTTC. Encoded protein: CASSTTQGYGRHEQFF.

This clonotype came up many times. The CDR3, as DNA: TGTGCCAGCAACCAACTAGCGGACAATGAGCAGTTCTTC. Amino acids: CASNQLADNEQFF. The gene calls are TRBV12-3 or TRBV12-4 and TRBJ2-1; 8 bases match TRBD2. CDR3 length: 13 amino acids. J lost 5 bases, V lost 7 bases, and 4 bases had no gene match.

This clonotype has a handful of counts. The chain is built from TRBV5-1 and TRBJ2-5; weak D call: TRBD1 (5 bases). V was cut by 0 bases and J by 6 bases, with 15 bases left in between. The CDR3 sequence is 15 residues long. Germline CDR1 SGHRS, CDR2 YFSETQ. The chain's CDR3 is CASSLGGPMGKTQYF. The DNA for the CDR3 is TGCGCCAGCAGCTTGGGGGGCCCTATGGGGAAGACCCAGTACTTC.

This clonotype occurred a few times. The chain recombines TRBV12-3 or TRBV12-4 with TRBJ1-5; D remains ambiguous. Deletions cut 6 bases from V and 4 bases from J, with 10 bases between. The CDR3 has 13 amino acids. The CDR3: CASRQGRNQPQHF. CDR3 sequence (DNA): TGTGCCAGCAGGCAAGGGAGAAATCAGCCCCAGCATTTT.

This clonotype appeared a few times. The rearrangement uses TRBV12-3 or TRBV12-4 and TRBJ2-5, with D perhaps TRBD2 (5 bases). The ends were cut back, 7 bases at V and 4 bases at J, with 16 bases in the middle. This CDR3 comprises 14 residues. CDR3 protein: CASNVVGSGETQYF. CDR3 sequence (DNA): TGTGCCAGCAACGTCGTTGGCAGCGGAGAGACCCAGTACTTC.

The chain is built from TRBV12-3 or TRBV12-4 and TRBJ2-3; 7 bases agree with TRBD2. J gave up 7 bases and V 3 bases, and 7 bases lay outside the gene matches. This CDR3 has 14 residues. The CDR3 nucleotides read TGTGCCAGCAGTTTGAGGACTAGGGGTTATACGCAGTATTTT. Translation: CASSLRTRGYTQYF.